This TCR beta chain originates from a study of OX40 agonist ivuxolimab in advanced cancers. Study at large: Intravenous ivuxolimab at 0.01 to 10 mg/kg was given to patients every 2 weeks. Hepatocellular carcinoma, melanoma, renal cell or head and neck cancer occurred in dose-escalation patients. Prior anti-PD-1, anti-PD-L1 or anti-CTLA-4 therapy did not bar entry, and 40% to 45% had some.

TCRdb's copy holds only in-frame clones and misses some; the assay was immunoSEQ multiplex PCR. The table records 60,000 or so clones, over 80% of them present only once. Germline lookup yields CDR1 MDHEN and CDR2 SYDVKM. Trimming left V 8 bases short and J 0 bases short, with 16 bases between. There are 15 residues in the CDR3. Autoimmune disease history or systemic immunosuppression disqualified patients. This sample comprised CD4+ or CD8+ T cells sorted from blood, obtained in a trial of the OX40 agonist ivuxolimab. The V call is TRBV28, the J call TRBJ1-1; D may be TRBD1 (6 bases). The source is an adult with an advanced solid tumor such as melanoma, head and neck, liver or kidney cancer. DNA for the CDR3: TGTGCCAGCTGTAGACAGGAGCTTATGAACACTGAAGCTTTCTTT. This gives the protein CASCRQELMNTEAFF.